The rows below give T cell receptor beta chains drawn from one sample of a study of early T cells in non-severe SARS-CoV-2 infection. MiXCR, applied by TCRdb to the 5' RACE reads, yields one record per CDR3 protein. The data show about 84,000 distinct CDR3 sequences, roughly 12% seen once. Sequencing input: whole blood. The receptor source for this set is an adult who was a healthcare worker with PCR-confirmed SARS-CoV-2 infection or an uninfected control (not recorded which). The conserved cysteine and the conserved F or W are not part of the CDR3 here. D genes are given only for firm matches.

V	J	D	CDR3
TRBV11-3	TRBJ2-1	-	ASPPARVGYNEQF
TRBV19	TRBJ2-1	-	ASSFSDEQF
TRBV5-1	TRBJ2-4	-	ASSLAGSGTTKNIQY
TRBV12-5	TRBJ2-5	-	ASGIDRIQETQY
TRBV20-1	TRBJ2-7	-	SAIGDSGVYEQY
TRBV21-1	TRBJ2-5	-	ASSRTWGAEETQY
TRBV6-1	TRBJ1-5	TRBD1	ASSADRVQPQH
TRBV11-2	TRBJ2-1	-	ASSSTRGSLWNEQF
TRBV19	TRBJ2-4	TRBD1	ASSMGDRFSIQY
TRBV3-1	TRBJ2-7	-	ASSQGGIYEQY
TRBV11-2	TRBJ2-5	-	ASSAREQGLRETQY
TRBV12-3/TRBV12-4	TRBJ1-1	-	ASSRRVGRGNTEAF
TRBV10-3	TRBJ1-2	-	AISVEGTYGYT
TRBV7-3	TRBJ2-3	-	ASSSSTDTQY